Following are 20 T cell receptor beta chains from one sample sequenced in a study of naive and memory T cell subsets. The SP2 primer and nested alpha and beta constant region primers amplified ligated cDNA in four rounds. MiXCR, run by TCRdb on the 5' RACE reads, gives a single entry per CDR3 protein. This sample has more than 50,000 distinct CDR3 sequences; under 8.5% occur once, and the top ten carry more than 9.5%. A UMI-containing oligonucleotide was joined by 3' ligation to the TCR cDNA template. The receptors come from a male donor in good health.

There are many counts of this clonotype. V is TRBV29-1 and J is TRBJ2-3; TRBD2 is a possible D gene (6 bases). The CDR3 extends over 15 amino acids. V was trimmed by 4 bases and J by 2 bases, leaving 16 bases between them. CDR1 and CDR2 (germline): SQVTM, ANQGSEA. As DNA, the CDR3 is TGCAGCGTTGCTAGGGACTTAACAAACACAGATACGCAGTATTTT. Residues: CSVARDLTNTDTQYF.

This rearrangement joins TRBV12-5 to TRBJ2-4, with D tentatively TRBD1 (5 bases). The V and J ends lost 1 base and 0 bases respectively, with 13 bases between them. The CDR3 length is 17 residues. CDR1 is LGHNT, CDR2 FRNRAP, per germline. The CDR3 DNA is TGTGCTAGTGGTTTGGGTTGGCAGGGTGGAGCCAAAAACATTCAGTACTTC. Translation gives CASGLGWQGGAKNIQYF.

This chain links TRBV14 with TRBJ2-7; a possible D gene is TRBD2 (5 bases). The CDR3 contains 15 residues. Germline V gene data show CDR1 as SGHDN and CDR2 as FVKESK. With 1 base removed from V and 3 bases from J, the gap between germline ends came to 13 bases. The CDR3 DNA sequence: TGTGCCAGCAGCCAAGCTGGAGCGGCGGGCTACGAGCAGTACTTC. This translates into CASSQAGAAGYEQYF.

Many counts were recorded for this clonotype. This chain joins TRBV5-1 and TRBJ1-1, with D maybe TRBD1 (5 bases). The length of the CDR3 is 15 residues. V lost 5 bases and J 4 bases, leaving 18 bases between the germline ends. CDR1 and CDR2 (germline): SGHRS, YFSETQ. The CDR3 here is CASRHPAKGATEAFF. CDR3 bases: TGCGCCAGCAGGCACCCGGCAAAAGGGGCCACTGAAGCTTTCTTT. Complete variable domain (other parts from reference TRBV5-1 and TRBJ1-1): KAGVTQTPRYLIKTRGQQVTLSCSPISGHRSVSWYQQTPGQGLQFLFEYFSETQRNKGNFPGRFSGRQFSNSRSEMNVSTLELGDSALYLCASRHPAKGATEAFFGQGTRLTVV.

In its sample, this clonotype was seen many times. The chain links TRBV20-1 to TRBJ2-2; D unresolved. The germline V gene has CDR1 DFQATT and CDR2 SNEGSKA (reference sequence). The CDR3 is 13 residues long. V was trimmed by 2 bases and J by 3 bases, leaving 7 bases between them. Here the CDR3 DNA reads TGCAGTGCTAGACGTCCCGACACCGGGGAGCTGTTTTTT. It translates to CSARRPDTGELFF.

This clonotype was recorded many times. The chain is built from TRBV2 and TRBJ1-2; D is uncertain. Germline CDR1 SNHLY, CDR2 FYNNEI. Trimming cost V 2 bases and J 4 bases, with 23 bases left between them. The CDR3 has 18 amino acids. The CDR3 sequence is CASSERVPRPLSGYGYTF. CDR3 nucleotide sequence: TGTGCCAGCAGTGAAAGGGTTCCCCGGCCCCTAAGCGGCTATGGCTACACCTTC.

Details on this clonotype: Just one base apart from a much larger clone, this may be a read error. The V gene is TRBV7-9, the J gene TRBJ2-2; D might be TRBD1 or TRBD2, each matching 5 bases. V was pared by 6 bases and J by 3 bases, with 14 bases between. CDR3 size: 15 residues. Germline values: CDR1 SEHNR, CDR2 FQNEAQ (reference sequence). CDR3 residues: CASRHMGPDTGELFF. CDR3 sequence (DNA): TGTGCCAGCAGGCACATGGGACCGGACACCGGGGAGCTGTTTTTT.

V is TRBV20-1 and J is TRBJ2-1; D might be TRBD1 (6 bases). Germline V gene sequence: CDR1 DFQATT, CDR2 SNEGSKA (reference sequence). CDR3 size: 15 residues. Trimming removed 7 bases from V and 4 bases from J, with 20 bases in between. The CDR3 nucleotides are TGCAGTGTCGGCGTCGGCACAGGGTCTTACAATGAGCAGTTCTTC. Encoded protein: CSVGVGTGSYNEQFF.

This clonotype was detected many times. V and J are TRBV29-1 and TRBJ1-3; no definite D call. This CDR3 is 12 amino acids long. The V and J ends lost 5 bases and 1 base respectively, with 6 bases between them. The V gene's germline CDR1 is SQVTM and CDR2 ANQGSEA. CDR3 in DNA: TGCAGCGTTTGGGAATCTGGAAACACCATATATTTT. Protein product: CSVWESGNTIYF.

This clonotype was seen ten or more times. The chain uses TRBV28 and TRBJ2-7, with D possibly being TRBD2 (6 bases). CDR1 is MDHEN, CDR2 SYDVKM, per germline. This CDR3 comprises 14 residues. V gave up 6 bases and J gave up 3 bases, with 15 bases separating them. CDR3 region: CASRTGEAVYEQYF. The CDR3 region has the DNA TGTGCCAGCAGGACCGGGGAGGCAGTCTACGAGCAGTACTTC.

There are many counts of this clonotype. The V and J genes are TRBV10-3 and TRBJ2-1; D not resolved. Trimming removed 6 bases at V and 2 bases at J, with 8 bases between. This CDR3 has 13 amino acids. Germline V gives CDR1 ENHRY, CDR2 SYGVKD. CDR3 sequence: CAISFGPYNEQFF. The CDR3 region has the DNA TGTGCCATCAGCTTTGGCCCCTACAATGAGCAGTTCTTC.

There are a few counts of this clonotype. The rearrangement links TRBV12-3 or TRBV12-4 to TRBJ1-1; the D gene is possibly TRBD1 (5 bases). The CDR3 sequence is 16 residues long. Trimming shortened V by 3 bases and J by 1 base, and 15 bases separated the two germline ends. This CDR3 is CASSFMGGDGNTEAFF. The CDR3 region has the DNA TGTGCCAGCAGTTTTATGGGGGGGGACGGGAACACTGAAGCTTTCTTT.

In its sample, this clonotype was seen many times. The chain has TRBV4-1 and TRBJ2-5; 10 positions agree with TRBD1. Germline CDR1 reads MGHRA; CDR2 reads YSYEKL. V dropped 3 bases and J dropped 5; count of bases not matched to a gene: 3. This CDR3 is built from 14 residues. This chain's CDR3 is CASSQGTGVETQYF. CDR3 sequence (DNA): TGCGCCAGCAGCCAGGGGACAGGGGTGGAGACCCAGTACTTC.

J is TRBJ2-5 and V is TRBV6-2 or TRBV6-3; 8 bases match TRBD1. Trimming removed 7 bases from V and 1 base from J; junction bases left unmatched: 8. The CDR3 spans 15 residues. Germline V gene sequence: CDR1 MNHEY, CDR2 SVGEGT. The CDR3 is CASTLDRGAQETQYF. The CDR3 coding sequence is TGTGCCAGCACCCTAGACAGGGGCGCCCAAGAGACCCAGTACTTC.

A few counts support this clonotype. This chain connects TRBV5-4 to TRBJ2-2, with D possibly being TRBD2 (6 bases). This CDR3 is built from 16 residues. In germline, CDR1 is SGHNT, CDR2 YYREEE (reference sequence). Trimming pared 0 bases from V and 3 bases from J, leaving 12 bases between. CDR3 protein: CASSLVPGVDTGELFF. In DNA form, the CDR3 reads TGTGCCAGCAGCTTGGTTCCGGGAGTAGACACCGGGGAGCTGTTTTTT.

This clonotype was detected only a few times. The gene calls are TRBV12-3 or TRBV12-4 and TRBJ1-5, with a possible D match to TRBD1 (6 bases). The CDR3 runs to 16 residues. V lost 2 bases and J lost 2, with 13 bases in between. In nucleotides, the CDR3 is TGTGCCAGCAGTTTACCCACAGGGTCGGGCAATCAGCCCCAGCATTTT. Translation: CASSLPTGSGNQPQHF.

In its sample, this clonotype was seen a few times. This chain links TRBV2 with TRBJ1-1; D may be TRBD1 (5 bases). This CDR3 is built from 14 residues. Trimming left V 5 bases short and J 4 bases short, with 14 bases between. The germline V gene has CDR1 SNHLY and CDR2 FYNNEI. DNA of the CDR3: TGTGCCAGCAGTCCCCCGGGGGGTGGCACTGAAGCTTTCTTT. Encoded protein: CASSPPGGGTEAFF.

This clonotype turned up a few times. The gene calls are TRBV4-1 and TRBJ1-2; D unresolved. Trimming took 4 bases from V and 4 from J, leaving 13 bases between them. CDR3 size: 14 residues. Germline V gene data show CDR1 as MGHRA and CDR2 as YSYEKL. The CDR3 reads CASSPDTSSYGYTF. DNA of the CDR3: TGCGCCAGCAGCCCAGACACCTCTAGCTATGGCTACACCTTC.

V is TRBV11-2 and J is TRBJ1-1, with D possibly matching TRBD1 (5 bases). The CDR3 extends over 16 amino acids. Germline V gives CDR1 SGHAT, CDR2 FQNNGV. V lost 6 bases to trimming and J lost 2 bases, with 19 bases between them. The CDR3 is CASRRDGIRSNTEAFF. The CDR3 DNA reads TGTGCCAGCAGACGGGACGGAATACGCTCTAACACTGAAGCTTTCTTT.

This clonotype was picked up a small number of times. This rearrangement joins TRBV20-1 to TRBJ1-6; no definite D call. The CDR3 totals 12 residues. Trimming left V 3 bases short and J 10 bases short, with 10 bases between. The germline V gene encodes CDR1 DFQATT and CDR2 SNEGSKA (reference sequence). CDR3 coding DNA: TGCAGTGCTAGTCTGGGTCCCTCACCCCTCCACTTT. It yields the protein CSASLGPSPLHF.